These 13 T cell receptor beta chains originate from one sample sequenced in a study of cytomegalovirus exposure and HLA in healthy donors. The PCR was carried out with 60 Vbeta primers and 13 Jbeta primers. Clones were sequenced by immunoSEQ multiplex PCR, and TCRdb holds only the in-frame ones, with some missing. The sample yields 100,000 to 150,000 clones, of which the top ten take up 1%. The sequenced material came from PBMCs. All receptors derive from a man aged 18 to 35 in good health and CMV-seronegative.

The chain joins TRBV9 to TRBJ2-6; D uncertain. V lost 4 bases, J lost 0 bases, and 8 bases lay in between. Germline lookup yields CDR1 SGDLS and CDR2 YYNGEE. This CDR3 is 15 amino acids long. This CDR3 reads CASSPRSSGANVLTF. The CDR3 DNA sequence: TGTGCCAGCAGCCCCCGTTCCTCTGGGGCCAACGTCCTGACTTTC.

This chain joins TRBV28 and TRBJ1-5, with D uncertain. The CDR3 consists of 14 residues. The germline V and J ends were trimmed by 5 bases and 7 bases, with 15 bases remaining between them. Germline CDR1 and CDR2: MDHEN and SYDVKM. CDR3 DNA: TGTGCCAGCAGTGGGCCCGGCCCCCGGCAGCCCCAGCATTTT. Translated: CASSGPGPRQPQHF.

The genes are TRBV25-1 and TRBJ1-1; D remains unclear. The germline CDR1 and CDR2 sequences are MGHDK and SYGVNS. Between the trimmed V and J ends, which lost 4 bases and 4 bases, there was a span of 16 bases. This CDR3 has 15 residues. CDR3 loop: CASSAGLPSRTEAFF. CDR3 in DNA: TGTGCCAGCAGTGCCGGACTCCCCTCCCGCACTGAAGCTTTCTTT. The entire variable domain, with the rest obtained from reference TRBV25-1 and TRBJ1-1, is as follows: EADIYQTPRYLVIGTGKKITLECSQTMGHDKMYWYQQDPGMELHLIHYSYGVNSTEKGDLSSESTVSRIRTEHFPLTLESARPSHTSQYLCASSAGLPSRTEAFFGQGTRLTVV.

V and J are TRBV29-1 and TRBJ2-7; 8 positions agree with TRBD1. CDR1 is SQVTM, CDR2 ANQGSEA, per germline. J was trimmed by 7 bases and V by 2 bases; bases with no gene match: 10. The CDR3 sequence is 14 residues long. In DNA, the CDR3 is TGCAGCGTTGAATCTCCAGGGGGCCGACGGGAGCAGTACTTC. It translates to CSVESPGGRREQYF.

The chain employs TRBV19 and TRBJ2-7, with 8 bases identical to TRBD1. Trimming took 5 bases from V and 6 from J; bases not matched to a gene: 9. The CDR3 has 14 residues. Per the germline V gene, CDR1 is LNHDA and CDR2 is SQIVND (reference sequence). CDR3 nucleotides: TGTGCCAGTAGTCCTGGACAGGGTCCCCTCGAGCAGTACTTC. As protein: CASSPGQGPLEQYF. The whole variable domain, filled in from reference TRBV19 and TRBJ2-7, reads DGGITQSPKYLFRKEGQNVTLSCEQNLNHDAMYWYRQDPGQGLRLIYYSQIVNDFQKGDIAEGYSVSREKKESFPLTVTSAQKNPTAFYLCASSPGQGPLEQYFGPGTRLTVT.

The chain carries TRBV6-5 and TRBJ2-1; 11 bases line up with TRBD1. The CDR3 spans 15 residues. Germline-derived CDR1 and CDR2 are MNHEY and SVGAGI. V gave up 8 bases and J gave up 7 bases; unmatched junction bases: 10. The CDR3 protein is CASRYTGTGGNEQFF. The CDR3 bases are TGTGCCAGCCGCTACACCGGGACAGGGGGAAATGAGCAGTTCTTC.

This sequence joins TRBV15 and TRBJ1-2; a possible D gene is TRBD1 (6 bases). CDR1 LNHNV and CDR2 YYDKDF come from the germline V gene (reference sequence). The V and J ends lost 3 bases and 4 bases respectively, with 18 bases between them. This CDR3 is built from 16 residues. This CDR3 reads CATSRAKTGSPYGYTF. The CDR3 coding sequence is TGTGCCACCAGCAGGGCTAAGACAGGCTCGCCCTATGGCTACACCTTC.

CDR3 in DNA: TGTGCCAGCCGGGACAGGGGGCAGGGTGAGCAGTTCTTC. This codes for CASRDRGQGEQFF. This chain joins TRBV2 and TRBJ2-1; 12 bases match TRBD1. The CDR3 runs to 13 residues. V lost 8 bases, J lost 9 bases, and 5 bases stayed unmatched. Germline CDR1 SNHLY, CDR2 FYNNEI.

The genes are TRBV5-1 and TRBJ1-4, with D unresolved. The CDR3 runs to 13 residues. Trimming cost V 7 bases and J 0 bases, with 7 bases left between them. Germline CDR1 and CDR2: SGHRS and YFSETQ. CDR3 in DNA: TGCGCCAGCCACGACTCAACTAATGAAAAACTGTTTTTT. It translates to CASHDSTNEKLFF.

V and J are TRBV6-1 and TRBJ2-7, with D unresolved. V shed 2 bases and J shed 4 bases, with 9 bases lying between them. This CDR3 is built from 13 residues. In germline, CDR1 is MNHNS, CDR2 SASEGT. The DNA of the CDR3 is TGTGCCAGCAGTGAACGTAAGCAATACGAGCAGTACTTC. It is translated as CASSERKQYEQYF.

The J gene is TRBJ2-1, the V gene TRBV5-6, with TRBD2 matching over 10 bases. CDR1 and CDR2 (germline): SGHDT, YYEEEE. The CDR3 loop spans 17 amino acids. V shed 0 bases and J 7 bases; nucleotides not matched to a gene: 10. CDR3 in amino acids: CASSLGAWLAGENEQFF. CDR3 coding DNA: TGTGCCAGCAGCTTGGGTGCGTGGCTAGCGGGAGAGAATGAGCAGTTCTTC.

CDR3 protein: CASSPHSGRHYNEQFF. The CDR3 region has the DNA TGTGCCAGCAGTCCCCATAGCGGGAGGCATTACAATGAGCAGTTCTTC. V gene TRBV6-6 combines with J gene TRBJ2-1; TRBD2 aligns across 10 bases. This CDR3 is 16 amino acids long. Trimming took 5 bases from V and 4 from J; bases not matched to a gene: 8. CDR1 and CDR2 from the germline V gene are MNHNY and SVGAGI (reference sequence).

The chain has TRBV5-1 and TRBJ2-5, with a possible D match to TRBD2 (6 bases). The CDR3 extends over 15 amino acids. Germline lookup yields CDR1 SGHRS and CDR2 YFSETQ. V lost 0 bases to trimming and J lost 5 bases, with 14 bases between them. The CDR3, as DNA: TGCGCCAGCAGCTTGGGATCCACTAGCAAGGAGACCCAGTACTTC. It specifies CASSLGSTSKETQYF.